Ten or more counts support the clone carrying this T cell receptor (beta chain). Its antigen is not identified. This record comes from a study of neurological immune-mediated disorders. Unsorted libraries were generated from 2 million PBMCs held at -80 degrees C. Notes on the study in general: Among expanded clones, no CDR3 amino acid sequences were shared across subjects, a pattern suggesting private repertoires in all groups. The highest TCR clonal expansion occurred in HTLV-1-associated myelopathy; multiple sclerosis fell below healthy controls.

The cDNA came from 5'RACE, which used 10-nucleotide random UMIs. TCRdb called the 5' RACE reads again in MiXCR, with one record for every CDR3 protein. The sample has 35,000 to 40,000 distinct CDR3 sequences, roughly 7% seen once. Germline V lookup: CDR1 SGHDT, CDR2 YYEEEE. V was shortened by 3 bases and J by 5 bases, with 12 bases between the two germline ends. This CDR3 contains 14 residues. This TCR was sampled from a woman aged 40 to 55 in good health. V is TRBV5-6 and J is TRBJ1-5; possibly TRBD1 for D (5 bases). Specimen: PBMCs. The CDR3 reads CASSYRDGDQPQHF. DNA of the CDR3: TGTGCCAGCAGCTACCGGGACGGGGATCAGCCCCAGCATTTT.